The rows below give T cell receptor beta chains drawn from one sample of a study of Graves' ophthalmopathy and Graves' hyperthyroidism. TCRdb reprocessed the multiplex PCR reads via MiXCR and lists one record per CDR3 protein. The data show 650,000 to 800,000 distinct CDR3 sequences, with about 41% seen just once and 2.5% to 3.5% held by the top ten. The sequencing sample was made of peripheral blood. The receptors derive from an adult man with Graves' ophthalmopathy. CDR3s include the opening cysteine and the closing phenylalanine or tryptophan. The D gene is left open where the match is weak. Clone size, where shown, is once, few, many, or a class for clones that have expanded.

V: TRBV12-5; J: TRBJ1-1; D: NA; size: NA; CDR3: CASGLGDKSYTEAFF; DNA: TGTGCTAGTGGTTTGGGGGACAAGTCCTACACTGAAGCTTTCTTT
V: TRBV6-1; J: TRBJ1-5; D: NA; size: NA; CDR3: CASRSRWGENQPQHF; DNA: TGTGCCAGCAGATCAAGGTGGGGCGAGAATCAGCCCCAGCATTTT
V: TRBV19; J: TRBJ1-5; D: NA; size: NA; CDR3: CASSQSAQETQHF; DNA: TGTGCCAGTAGTCAGAGCGCCCAAGAGACCCAGCATTTT
V: TRBV9; J: TRBJ2-7; D: NA; size: few; CDR3: CASSLRGLPDDYEQYF; DNA: TGTGCCAGCAGCCTTAGAGGGTTACCGGACGACTACGAGCAGTACTTC
V: TRBV10-3; J: TRBJ2-7; D: TRBD1; size: NA; CDR3: CASSVTGGFGEQYF; DNA: TGTGCCAGCAGTGTGACAGGGGGCTTTGGCGAGCAGTACTTC
V: TRBV5-8; J: TRBJ1-2; D: TRBD1; size: few; CDR3: CASSSTYETGNYGYTF; DNA: TGTGCCAGCAGCTCCACGTACGAGACAGGGAACTATGGCTACACCTTC
V: TRBV29-1; J: TRBJ2-3; D: TRBD2; size: NA; CDR3: CSVRRGARGDTQYF; DNA: TGCAGCGTACGGCGGGGGGCCCGTGGAGATACGCAGTATTTT
V: TRBV6-6; J: TRBJ1-2; D: NA; size: many; CDR3: CASRSPTDANYGYTF; DNA: TGTGCCAGCAGGTCGCCGACGGATGCTAACTATGGCTACACCTTC
V: TRBV7-9; J: TRBJ1-1; D: TRBD1; size: few; CDR3: CASSIPGQGVGSTEAFF; DNA: TGTGCCAGCAGCATACCGGGACAGGGGGTTGGGAGCACTGAAGCTTTCTTT
V: TRBV20-1; J: TRBJ2-5; D: TRBD2; size: many; CDR3: CSARLSAGGETQYF; DNA: TGCAGTGCCCGACTATCAGCGGGAGGAGAGACCCAGTACTTC
V: TRBV19; J: TRBJ1-5; D: NA; size: many; CDR3: CASVQGWEYSNQPQHF; DNA: TGTGCCAGCGTCCAAGGGTGGGAGTATAGCAATCAGCCCCAGCATTTT
V: TRBV9; J: TRBJ1-2; D: NA; size: few; CDR3: CASSQWGSLDGYTF; DNA: TGTGCCAGCAGCCAGTGGGGGAGTCTCGATGGCTACACCTTC
V: TRBV25-1; J: TRBJ2-7; D: NA; size: NA; CDR3: CASSEGKIHMEQYF; DNA: TGTGCCAGCAGTGAGGGCAAAATTCATATGGAGCAGTACTTC
V: TRBV15; J: TRBJ1-2; D: NA; size: many; CDR3: CATSSTGTPKTEGYTF; DNA: TGTGCCACCAGCAGCACCGGGACGCCCAAAACGGAGGGCTACACCTTC
V: TRBV7-2; J: TRBJ1-6; D: NA; size: NA; CDR3: CASSFRGVNSPLHF; DNA: TGTGCCAGCAGCTTCAGGGGCGTAAATTCACCCCTCCACTTT
V: TRBV4-1; J: TRBJ1-3; D: NA; size: few; CDR3: CASSQEADPSGNTIYF; DNA: TGCGCCAGCAGCCAAGAAGCGGACCCGTCTGGAAACACCATATATTTT
V: TRBV7-2; J: TRBJ2-2; D: NA; size: NA; CDR3: CASSLVTRGNTGELFF; DNA: TGTGCCAGCAGCTTAGTCACCAGGGGGAACACCGGGGAGCTGTTTTTT
V: TRBV12-5; J: TRBJ1-1; D: TRBD1; size: NA; CDR3: CASGLITGGMNTEAFF; DNA: TGTGCTAGTGGTTTGATCACAGGGGGTATGAACACTGAAGCTTTCTTT
V: TRBV7-3; J: TRBJ1-1; D: NA; size: many; CDR3: CASSLQGTKNTEAFF; DNA: TGTGCCAGCAGCTTACAGGGGACCAAGAACACTGAAGCTTTCTTT
V: TRBV2; J: TRBJ1-5; D: NA; size: NA; CDR3: CASRRTVNQPQHF; DNA: TGTGCCAGCAGACGGACAGTGAATCAGCCCCAGCATTTT
V: TRBV2; J: TRBJ1-5; D: NA; size: many; CDR3: CASSDRRNQPQHF; DNA: TGTGCCAGCAGTGACCGGAGAAATCAGCCCCAGCATTTT
V: TRBV27; J: TRBJ2-7; D: NA; size: NA; CDR3: CASSAGPPPYEQYF; DNA: TGTGCCAGCAGTGCGGGACCTCCACCCTACGAGCAGTACTTC
V: TRBV12-3/TRBV12-4; J: TRBJ1-6; D: TRBD1; size: many; CDR3: CASRLGTASSPLHF; DNA: TGTGCCAGCAGGCTAGGGACAGCCTCTTCACCCCTCCACTTT
V: TRBV7-2; J: TRBJ2-1; D: NA; size: once; CDR3: CASSGTFNEQFF; DNA: TGTGCCAGCAGCGGGACTTTCAATGAGCAGTTCTTC
V: TRBV25-1; J: TRBJ1-3; D: NA; size: many; CDR3: CASSQGTSSGNTIYF; DNA: TGTGCCAGCAGCCAAGGAACAAGCTCTGGAAACACCATATATTTT
V: TRBV12-3/TRBV12-4; J: TRBJ1-1; D: TRBD1; size: many; CDR3: CASSFGQAVGEAFF; DNA: TGTGCCAGCAGTTTCGGACAGGCCGTGGGTGAAGCTTTCTTT
V: TRBV6-5; J: TRBJ1-1; D: TRBD1; size: NA; CDR3: CASSSLGQGVRAFF; DNA: TGTGCCAGCAGTTCCCTGGGACAGGGAGTGAGAGCTTTCTTT
V: TRBV20-1; J: TRBJ2-7; D: TRBD2; size: few; CDR3: CSASDLAGIYEQYF; DNA: TGCAGTGCTAGTGACCTAGCGGGAATCTACGAGCAGTACTTC
V: TRBV7-2; J: TRBJ2-3; D: NA; size: few; CDR3: CASSLMFTDTQYF; DNA: TGTGCCAGCAGCTTAATGTTCACAGATACGCAGTATTTT
V: TRBV5-1; J: TRBJ2-2; D: TRBD2; size: many; CDR3: CASRTSGMVTGELFF; DNA: TGCGCCAGCAGGACTAGCGGGATGGTAACCGGGGAGCTGTTTTTT
V: TRBV13; J: TRBJ1-6; D: TRBD1; size: NA; CDR3: CASSLGRTGRNSPLHF; DNA: TGTGCCAGCAGCTTAGGCCGGACAGGGAGAAATTCACCCCTCCACTTT
V: TRBV5-1; J: TRBJ1-3; D: NA; size: few; CDR3: CASSLASRGNTIYF; DNA: TGCGCCAGCAGCTTGGCCTCTCGGGGAAACACCATATATTTT
V: TRBV29-1; J: TRBJ1-1; D: NA; size: NA; CDR3: CSSARTGDTEAFF; DNA: TGCAGCTCAGCTCGGACGGGGGACACTGAAGCTTTCTTT
V: TRBV12-3/TRBV12-4; J: TRBJ1-1; D: NA; size: many; CDR3: CASSLAPTGLNTEAFF; DNA: TGTGCCAGCAGTTTAGCTCCGACAGGACTGAACACTGAAGCTTTCTTT
V: TRBV4-2; J: TRBJ2-5; D: NA; size: few; CDR3: CASSLGGGFQETQYF; DNA: TGTGCCAGCAGCTTAGGGGGAGGGTTCCAAGAGACCCAGTACTTC
V: TRBV10-3; J: TRBJ1-2; D: NA; size: many; CDR3: CAISEGSGNGYTF; DNA: TGTGCCATCAGTGAGGGTAGTGGCAATGGCTACACCTTC
V: TRBV20-1; J: TRBJ1-6; D: NA; size: NA; CDR3: CAWSATPLYNSPLHF; DNA: TGTGCCTGGAGCGCTACTCCACTCTATAATTCACCCCTCCACTTT
V: TRBV9; J: TRBJ2-3; D: NA; size: NA; CDR3: CASSVGNPSDTQYF; DNA: TGTGCCAGCAGCGTAGGCAATCCCTCAGATACGCAGTATTTT
V: TRBV25-1; J: TRBJ1-4; D: TRBD1; size: NA; CDR3: CASGRGGKSEKLFF; DNA: TGTGCCAGCGGAAGAGGGGGCAAATCTGAAAAACTGTTTTTT
V: TRBV10-3; J: TRBJ1-5; D: NA; size: NA; CDR3: CAISDSSGRANYEHF; DNA: TGTGCCATCAGTGATTCGAGCGGGAGGGCGAACTACGAGCATTTT
V: TRBV29-1; J: TRBJ2-7; D: NA; size: once; CDR3: CSIRRDTRDEQYF; DNA: TGCAGCATCAGAAGGGACACCAGGGACGAGCAGTACTTC
V: TRBV7-3; J: TRBJ1-3; D: NA; size: NA; CDR3: CASRRREQTGVANTIYF; DNA: TGTGCCAGCAGGCGCAGGGAACAGACCGGGGTCGCGAACACCATATATTTT
V: TRBV29-1; J: TRBJ1-6; D: TRBD1; size: NA; CDR3: CSVRLAGTGGKDSPLHF; DNA: TGCAGCGTTCGACTAGCGGGGACAGGGGGAAAAGATTCACCCCTCCACTTT
V: TRBV20-1; J: TRBJ2-3; D: NA; size: NA; CDR3: CSARVFTDTQYF; DNA: TGCAGTGCTAGAGTGTTTACAGATACGCAGTATTTT
V: TRBV20-1; J: TRBJ2-7; D: TRBD2; size: NA; CDR3: CSASAGSGRGQPYEQYF; DNA: TGCAGTGCTAGTGCAGGGAGCGGGAGGGGCCAGCCCTACGAGCAGTACTTC
V: TRBV7-6; J: TRBJ1-3; D: NA; size: NA; CDR3: CASSPRGPSTLSGNTIYF; DNA: TGTGCCAGCAGCCCAAGGGGCCCCTCGACACTCTCTGGAAACACCATATATTTT
V: TRBV19; J: TRBJ2-7; D: TRBD2; size: many; CDR3: CASSTGGSRRDEQYF; DNA: TGTGCCAGTAGTACGGGCGGGAGTAGGCGCGACGAGCAGTACTTC
V: TRBV15; J: TRBJ1-1; D: NA; size: many; CDR3: CATSRDRVNTEAFF; DNA: TGTGCCACCAGCAGAGACAGGGTGAACACTGAAGCTTTCTTT
V: TRBV7-9; J: TRBJ1-5; D: NA; size: NA; CDR3: CASSGGQGPQHF; DNA: TGTGCCAGCAGCGGAGGCCAGGGGCCCCAGCATTTT
V: TRBV19; J: TRBJ2-2; D: NA; size: many; CDR3: CASSTGQNTGELFF; DNA: TGTGCCAGTAGTACGGGACAGAACACCGGGGAGCTGTTTTTT
V: TRBV20-1; J: TRBJ1-5; D: NA; size: many; CDR3: CSAPSQGYQPQHF; DNA: TGCAGTGCTCCGAGTCAGGGCTATCAGCCCCAGCATTTT
V: TRBV6-5; J: TRBJ1-3; D: NA; size: many; CDR3: CASSFSEGNTIYF; DNA: TGTGCCAGCAGCTTTTCCGAAGGAAACACCATATATTTT
V: TRBV10-3; J: TRBJ2-5; D: TRBD2; size: many; CDR3: CAIKAGVEETQYF; DNA: TGTGCCATCAAAGCGGGAGTAGAAGAGACCCAGTACTTC
V: TRBV7-9; J: TRBJ2-5; D: TRBD2; size: many; CDR3: CASSFISGGEETQYF; DNA: TGTGCCAGCAGCTTTATAAGCGGGGGGGAAGAGACCCAGTACTTC
V: TRBV11-2; J: TRBJ1-1; D: NA; size: many; CDR3: CASSFRAGLEAFF; DNA: TGTGCCAGCAGCTTCAGGGCAGGCCTTGAAGCTTTCTTT